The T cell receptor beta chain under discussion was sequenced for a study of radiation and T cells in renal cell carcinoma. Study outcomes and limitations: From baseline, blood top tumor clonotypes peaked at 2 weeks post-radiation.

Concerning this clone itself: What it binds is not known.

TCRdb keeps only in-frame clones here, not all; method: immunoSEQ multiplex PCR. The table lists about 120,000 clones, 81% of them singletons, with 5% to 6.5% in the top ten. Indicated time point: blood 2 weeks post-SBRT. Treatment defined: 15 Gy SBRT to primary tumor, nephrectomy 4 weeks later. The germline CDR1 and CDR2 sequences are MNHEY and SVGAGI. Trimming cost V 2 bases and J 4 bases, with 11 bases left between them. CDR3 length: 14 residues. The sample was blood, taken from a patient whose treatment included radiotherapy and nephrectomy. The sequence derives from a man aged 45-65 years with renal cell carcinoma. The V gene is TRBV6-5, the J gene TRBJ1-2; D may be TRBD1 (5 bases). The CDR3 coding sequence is TGTGCCAGCAGTTACACGGGGCTGGGCTATGGCTACACCTTC. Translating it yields CASSYTGLGYGYTF.